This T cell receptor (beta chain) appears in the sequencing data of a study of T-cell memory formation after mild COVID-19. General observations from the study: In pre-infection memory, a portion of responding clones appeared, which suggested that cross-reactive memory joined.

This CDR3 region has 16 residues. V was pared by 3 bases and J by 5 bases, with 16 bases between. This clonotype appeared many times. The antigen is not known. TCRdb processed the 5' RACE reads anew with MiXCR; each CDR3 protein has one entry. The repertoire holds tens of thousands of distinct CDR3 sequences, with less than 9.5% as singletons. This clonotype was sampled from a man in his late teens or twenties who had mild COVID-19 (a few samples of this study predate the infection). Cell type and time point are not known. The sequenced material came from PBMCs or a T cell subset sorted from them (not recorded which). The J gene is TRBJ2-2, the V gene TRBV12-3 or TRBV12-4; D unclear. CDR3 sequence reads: CASSLGTRTLTGELFF. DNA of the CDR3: TGTGCCAGCAGTTTGGGCACCCGAACTTTGACCGGGGAGCTGTTTTTT.